These T cell receptor beta chains were read from a single sample in a study of blood T cell repertoires in COVID-19. Method: immunoSEQ multiplex PCR; TCRdb's copy keeps in-frame clones and lacks some. The data show around 140,000 clones, with roughly 87% seen just once and 0.8% to 0.95% held by the top ten. Sequencing was carried out using peripheral blood. These receptors came from a woman in her 50s with acute or convalescent COVID-19. Both conserved end residues are part of each CDR3. Each record gives: V gene, D gene, clone size, J gene, CDR3 DNA, CDR3 protein. D genes are given only for firm matches. The size entry is marked missing in some rows and otherwise reads once, few, many or a size class.

v_call: TRBV24-1; d_call: TRBD2; clone_size: -; j_call: TRBJ2-1; cdr3_nt: TGTGCCACCCGGGGAGGGAGAGGTGACAATGAGCAGTTCTTC; cdr3_aa: CATRGGRGDNEQFF
v_call: TRBV7-2; d_call: TRBD2; clone_size: -; j_call: TRBJ2-1; cdr3_nt: TGTGCCAGCAGCTTACGGGGGGTCTCCTACAATGAGCAGTTCTTC; cdr3_aa: CASSLRGVSYNEQFF
v_call: TRBV27; d_call: TRBD1; clone_size: once; j_call: TRBJ2-7; cdr3_nt: TGTGCCAGCAGTTTTCAGGGGTGGGGACAGGGCTACGAGCAGTACTTC; cdr3_aa: CASSFQGWGQGYEQYF
v_call: TRBV12-3/TRBV12-4; d_call: -; clone_size: -; j_call: TRBJ1-1; cdr3_nt: TGTGCCAGCATTCACACTACGAACACTGAAGCTTTCTTT; cdr3_aa: CASIHTTNTEAFF
v_call: TRBV9; d_call: -; clone_size: -; j_call: TRBJ1-2; cdr3_nt: TGTGCCAGCAGCGTAGACAGGGACGAGGCCTATGGCTACACCTTC; cdr3_aa: CASSVDRDEAYGYTF
v_call: TRBV11-2; d_call: -; clone_size: -; j_call: TRBJ2-1; cdr3_nt: TGTGCCAGCAGCTTAGCCCCGGGAGTAGCGGTATCCTACAATGAGCAGTTCTTC; cdr3_aa: CASSLAPGVAVSYNEQFF
v_call: TRBV5-5; d_call: TRBD2; clone_size: few; j_call: TRBJ2-1; cdr3_nt: TGTGCCAGCAGCCGACGACTAGCGGGATACTACAATGAGCAGTTCTTC; cdr3_aa: CASSRRLAGYYNEQFF
v_call: TRBV10-3; d_call: TRBD1; clone_size: -; j_call: TRBJ2-7; cdr3_nt: TGTGCCATCAGAAGGGGACAGGAGGGCTACGAGCAGTACTTC; cdr3_aa: CAIRRGQEGYEQYF
v_call: TRBV28; d_call: -; clone_size: -; j_call: TRBJ2-1; cdr3_nt: TGTGCCAGCAGTTTACTCGGGGGTAGCTCCTACAATGAGCAGTTCTTC; cdr3_aa: CASSLLGGSSYNEQFF
v_call: TRBV6-5; d_call: -; clone_size: -; j_call: TRBJ2-5; cdr3_nt: TGTGCCAGTGGTTGGGAGCTAGCAGAGACCCAGTACTTC; cdr3_aa: CASGWELAETQYF
v_call: TRBV7-9; d_call: -; clone_size: -; j_call: TRBJ2-1; cdr3_nt: TGTGCCAGCAGCTTAGGAGGGACATACAATGAGCAGTTCTTC; cdr3_aa: CASSLGGTYNEQFF
v_call: TRBV27; d_call: TRBD1; clone_size: -; j_call: TRBJ2-1; cdr3_nt: TGTGCCAGCAGTTTGGCGGGGGACAGGGGTAATGAGCAGTTCTTC; cdr3_aa: CASSLAGDRGNEQFF
v_call: TRBV7-2; d_call: -; clone_size: -; j_call: TRBJ1-2; cdr3_nt: TGTGCCAGCAGCTTAGCTATGGCAGGGTCCAACTATGGCTACACCTTC; cdr3_aa: CASSLAMAGSNYGYTF
v_call: TRBV2; d_call: TRBD1; clone_size: once; j_call: TRBJ1-3; cdr3_nt: TGTGCCACCGTCAGGGGGGCCGGTTATGGAAACACCATATATTTT; cdr3_aa: CATVRGAGYGNTIYF
v_call: TRBV6-1; d_call: -; clone_size: once; j_call: TRBJ2-7; cdr3_nt: TGTGCCAGCAGTGAGGACAGACTTGGGGAGCAGTACTTC; cdr3_aa: CASSEDRLGEQYF
v_call: TRBV2; d_call: -; clone_size: -; j_call: TRBJ1-1; cdr3_nt: TGTGCCAGCAGTGATGGACAGAGCCCTGAAGCTTTCTTT; cdr3_aa: CASSDGQSPEAFF
v_call: TRBV15; d_call: -; clone_size: -; j_call: TRBJ1-1; cdr3_nt: TGTGCCACCAGCAGAGGGGAGGGCGCAGGGGCTTTCTTT; cdr3_aa: CATSRGEGAGAFF
v_call: TRBV19; d_call: TRBD1; clone_size: -; j_call: TRBJ1-5; cdr3_nt: TGTGCCAGTAGTATGATAGGGGGCGACCAGCCCCAGCATTTT; cdr3_aa: CASSMIGGDQPQHF
v_call: TRBV6-1; d_call: -; clone_size: once; j_call: TRBJ1-3; cdr3_nt: TGTGCCAGCAGTGAACCAGGGGTAGGTTCTGGAAACACCATATATTTT; cdr3_aa: CASSEPGVGSGNTIYF
v_call: TRBV4-1; d_call: -; clone_size: -; j_call: TRBJ1-5; cdr3_nt: TGCGCCAGCAGCCATCCTTTGGGGAGACAGGGCAATCAGCCCCAGCATTTT; cdr3_aa: CASSHPLGRQGNQPQHF
v_call: TRBV7-9; d_call: TRBD1; clone_size: -; j_call: TRBJ1-3; cdr3_nt: TGTGCCAGCAGCTCCTTCAGGGGGTCAGGAAACACCATATATTTT; cdr3_aa: CASSSFRGSGNTIYF
v_call: TRBV4-1; d_call: -; clone_size: -; j_call: TRBJ1-2; cdr3_nt: TGCGCCAGCAGCCGTTCCCCTGACTCGGACAGCTATGGCTACACCTTC; cdr3_aa: CASSRSPDSDSYGYTF
v_call: TRBV21-1; d_call: -; clone_size: -; j_call: TRBJ1-2; cdr3_nt: TGTGCCAGCAGCAAAAAGTCCCCCTCACAAGGCTACACCTTC; cdr3_aa: CASSKKSPSQGYTF
v_call: TRBV24-1; d_call: -; clone_size: -; j_call: TRBJ2-5; cdr3_nt: TGTGCCACCAGCAGGGGTAGGTTGTTAGAAGAGACCCAGTACTTC; cdr3_aa: CATSRGRLLEETQYF
v_call: TRBV13; d_call: -; clone_size: once; j_call: TRBJ2-7; cdr3_nt: TGTGCCAGCAGCTTACAGCAGGGACTTTCCTACGAGCAGTACTTC; cdr3_aa: CASSLQQGLSYEQYF
v_call: TRBV29-1; d_call: -; clone_size: -; j_call: TRBJ2-7; cdr3_nt: TGCAGCGTTGAAGATCAGGCGGGGTTCGAGCAGTACTTC; cdr3_aa: CSVEDQAGFEQYF
v_call: TRBV21-1; d_call: -; clone_size: -; j_call: TRBJ2-7; cdr3_nt: TGTGCCAGCAGCCCGCCTCCGGCCTACGAGCAGTACTTC; cdr3_aa: CASSPPPAYEQYF
v_call: TRBV19; d_call: TRBD2; clone_size: -; j_call: TRBJ2-1; cdr3_nt: TGTGCCAGTAGTATAGAGGGGGGGAGCTCCTACAATGAGCAGTTCTTC; cdr3_aa: CASSIEGGSSYNEQFF
v_call: TRBV7-9; d_call: TRBD2; clone_size: -; j_call: TRBJ2-3; cdr3_nt: TGTGCCAGCAGCTTAGCGCGCCTAGCGGGGGGGCCAAAGACAGATACGCAGTATTTT; cdr3_aa: CASSLARLAGGPKTDTQYF
v_call: TRBV7-8; d_call: TRBD1; clone_size: once; j_call: TRBJ1-2; cdr3_nt: TGTGCCAGCAGCTTACCGACAGGGGGCTTTGACTATGGCTACACCTTC; cdr3_aa: CASSLPTGGFDYGYTF
v_call: TRBV3-1/TRBV3-2; d_call: TRBD2; clone_size: -; j_call: TRBJ2-1; cdr3_nt: TGTGCCAGCAGCGACGGGACTAGCGGGGTATCCTACAATGAGCAGTTCTTC; cdr3_aa: CASSDGTSGVSYNEQFF
v_call: TRBV7-2; d_call: TRBD2; clone_size: -; j_call: TRBJ2-1; cdr3_nt: TGTGCCAGCAGCGTACAGCGGGGGGGCGATGAGCAGTTCTTC; cdr3_aa: CASSVQRGGDEQFF
v_call: TRBV4-1; d_call: -; clone_size: -; j_call: TRBJ1-6; cdr3_nt: TGCGCCAGCAGCCTGGGCCCCACTAATTCACCCCTCCACTTT; cdr3_aa: CASSLGPTNSPLHF
v_call: TRBV18; d_call: -; clone_size: -; j_call: TRBJ1-2; cdr3_nt: TGTGCCAGCTCACCCGATAGAGTACCGCGGGGTGGCTATGGCTACACCTTC; cdr3_aa: CASSPDRVPRGGYGYTF
v_call: TRBV19; d_call: -; clone_size: -; j_call: TRBJ1-2; cdr3_nt: TGTGCCAGTAGCAGGGGAGGGACATCGCAGCTTTATGGCTACACCTTC; cdr3_aa: CASSRGGTSQLYGYTF
v_call: TRBV5-1; d_call: TRBD1; clone_size: -; j_call: TRBJ2-2; cdr3_nt: TGCGCCAGCAGCTACGGACAGGGCCCCACCGGGGAGCTGTTTTTT; cdr3_aa: CASSYGQGPTGELFF
v_call: TRBV5-1; d_call: -; clone_size: -; j_call: TRBJ1-1; cdr3_nt: TGCGCCAGCAGCTTGGCGGGTGAAGCTTTCTTT; cdr3_aa: CASSLAGEAFF
v_call: TRBV29-1; d_call: TRBD1; clone_size: -; j_call: TRBJ2-7; cdr3_nt: TGCAGCGTTGAATTAAGCGGGACAGGGCTCTACGAGCAGTACTTC; cdr3_aa: CSVELSGTGLYEQYF
v_call: TRBV6-1; d_call: TRBD2; clone_size: -; j_call: TRBJ2-1; cdr3_nt: TGTGCCAGCAGTGAATCCTACTTTGCGGGAGGGCCAAATGAGCAGTTCTTC; cdr3_aa: CASSESYFAGGPNEQFF
v_call: TRBV4-1; d_call: TRBD2; clone_size: -; j_call: TRBJ2-3; cdr3_nt: TGCGCCAGCAGCCTGACTAGCGGGGGTCCAGATACGCAGTATTTT; cdr3_aa: CASSLTSGGPDTQYF
v_call: TRBV2; d_call: -; clone_size: -; j_call: TRBJ2-6; cdr3_nt: TGTGCCAGCAGTGGGGGGGTGCTCTCTGGGGCCAACGTCCTGACTTTC; cdr3_aa: CASSGGVLSGANVLTF
v_call: TRBV19; d_call: -; clone_size: -; j_call: TRBJ1-1; cdr3_nt: TGTGCCAGTACCACTCTTGAGAAGATCACTGAAGCTTTCTTT; cdr3_aa: CASTTLEKITEAFF
v_call: TRBV5-4; d_call: -; clone_size: -; j_call: TRBJ2-1; cdr3_nt: TGTGCCAGCAGCTTGACACAGGTAATGGGTGAGCAGTTCTTC; cdr3_aa: CASSLTQVMGEQFF
v_call: TRBV10-3; d_call: TRBD2; clone_size: -; j_call: TRBJ2-1; cdr3_nt: TGTGCCATCAGTGAGGGTGGTAGCGGGGACAATAATGAGCAGTTCTTC; cdr3_aa: CAISEGGSGDNNEQFF
v_call: TRBV7-9; d_call: TRBD1; clone_size: -; j_call: TRBJ2-1; cdr3_nt: TGTGCCAGCATCTTTACCGGGACAGGTTACAATGAGCAGTTCTTC; cdr3_aa: CASIFTGTGYNEQFF
v_call: TRBV19; d_call: -; clone_size: -; j_call: TRBJ1-2; cdr3_nt: TGTGCCAGTAGTATAACAGCAGCTAACTATGGCTACACCTTC; cdr3_aa: CASSITAANYGYTF
v_call: TRBV18; d_call: -; clone_size: -; j_call: TRBJ2-7; cdr3_nt: TGTGCCAGCTCGGCGGGACTGCTGACCTACGAGCAGTACTTC; cdr3_aa: CASSAGLLTYEQYF